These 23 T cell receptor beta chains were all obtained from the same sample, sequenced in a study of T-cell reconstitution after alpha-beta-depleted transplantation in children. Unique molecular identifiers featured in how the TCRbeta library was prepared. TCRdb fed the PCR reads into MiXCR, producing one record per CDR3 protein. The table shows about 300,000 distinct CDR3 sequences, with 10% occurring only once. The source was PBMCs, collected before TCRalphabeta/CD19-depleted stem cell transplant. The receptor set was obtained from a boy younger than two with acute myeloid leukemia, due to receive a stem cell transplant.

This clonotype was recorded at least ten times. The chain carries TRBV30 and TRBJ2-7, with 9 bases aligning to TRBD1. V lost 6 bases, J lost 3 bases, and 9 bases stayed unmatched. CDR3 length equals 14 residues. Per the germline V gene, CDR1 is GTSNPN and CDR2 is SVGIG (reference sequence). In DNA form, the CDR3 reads TGTGCCTGCCGCGGGACAGGGCCCTACTACGAGCAGTACTTC. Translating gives CACRGTGPYYEQYF.

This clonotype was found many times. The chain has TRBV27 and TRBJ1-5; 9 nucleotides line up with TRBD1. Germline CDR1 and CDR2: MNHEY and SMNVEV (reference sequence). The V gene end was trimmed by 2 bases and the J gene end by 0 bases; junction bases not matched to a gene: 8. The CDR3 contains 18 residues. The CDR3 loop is CASSLRGTGLYSNQPQHF. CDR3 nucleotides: TGTGCCAGCAGTTTACGCGGGACAGGGCTGTATAGCAATCAGCCCCAGCATTTT.

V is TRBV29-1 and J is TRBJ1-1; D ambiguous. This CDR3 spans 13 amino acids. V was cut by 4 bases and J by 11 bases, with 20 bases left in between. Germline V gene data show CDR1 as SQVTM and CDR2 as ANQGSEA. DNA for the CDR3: TGCAGCGTTGCATCGCGGACCCCTCTGCAGGCTTTCTTT. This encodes CSVASRTPLQAFF.

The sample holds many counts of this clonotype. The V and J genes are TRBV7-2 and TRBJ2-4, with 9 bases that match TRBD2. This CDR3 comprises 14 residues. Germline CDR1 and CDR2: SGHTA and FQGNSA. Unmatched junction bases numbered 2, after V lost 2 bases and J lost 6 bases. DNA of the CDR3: TGTGCCAGCAGCTTAAAAGCGGGGGGAAACATTCAGTACTTC. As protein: CASSLKAGGNIQYF.

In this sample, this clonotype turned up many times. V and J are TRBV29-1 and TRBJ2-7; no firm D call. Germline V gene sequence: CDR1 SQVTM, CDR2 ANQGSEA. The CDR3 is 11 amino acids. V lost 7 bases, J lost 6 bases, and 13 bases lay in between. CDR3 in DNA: TGCAGCGCCGGAACTACGGGCGAGCAGTACTTC. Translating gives CSAGTTGEQYF.

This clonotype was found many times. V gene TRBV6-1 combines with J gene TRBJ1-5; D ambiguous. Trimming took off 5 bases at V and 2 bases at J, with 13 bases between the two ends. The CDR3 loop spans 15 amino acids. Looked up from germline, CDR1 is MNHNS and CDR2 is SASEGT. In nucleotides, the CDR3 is TGTGCCAGCAGTCAACAGCGGATGGGCAATCAGCCCCAGCATTTT. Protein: CASSQQRMGNQPQHF.

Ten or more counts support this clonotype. For the CDR3, the DNA is TGTGCCAGCAGCTTCTACGGGAGTAATGAGCAGTTCTTC. It specifies CASSFYGSNEQFF. J is TRBJ2-1 and V is TRBV7-3; D possibly corresponds to TRBD2 (6 bases). With 3 bases removed from V and 7 bases from J, the gap between germline ends came to 10 bases. This CDR3 contains 13 residues. Germline assignment: CDR1 SGHTA and CDR2 FQGTGA.

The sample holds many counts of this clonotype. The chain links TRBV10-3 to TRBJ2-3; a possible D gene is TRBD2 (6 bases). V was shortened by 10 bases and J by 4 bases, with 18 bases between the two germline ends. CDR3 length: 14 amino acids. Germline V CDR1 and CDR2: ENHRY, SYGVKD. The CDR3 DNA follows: TGTGCCACTGGAGGGCAGGGAGTGGCAGATACGCAGTATTTT. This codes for CATGGQGVADTQYF.

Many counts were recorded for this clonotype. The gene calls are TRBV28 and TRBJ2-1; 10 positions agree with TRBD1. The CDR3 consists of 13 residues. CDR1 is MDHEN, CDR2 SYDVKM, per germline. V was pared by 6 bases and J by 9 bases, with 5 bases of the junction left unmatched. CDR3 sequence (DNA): TGTGCCAGCAGATCGGACAGGGGGATTGAGCAGTTCTTC. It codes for CASRSDRGIEQFF.

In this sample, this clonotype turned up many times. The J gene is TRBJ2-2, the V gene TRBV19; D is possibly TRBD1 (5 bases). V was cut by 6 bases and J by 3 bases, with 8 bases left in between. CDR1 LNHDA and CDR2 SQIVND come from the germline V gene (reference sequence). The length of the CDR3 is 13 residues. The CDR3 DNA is TGTGCCAGTAGGTCGACAGACACCGGGGAGCTGTTTTTT. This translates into CASRSTDTGELFF.

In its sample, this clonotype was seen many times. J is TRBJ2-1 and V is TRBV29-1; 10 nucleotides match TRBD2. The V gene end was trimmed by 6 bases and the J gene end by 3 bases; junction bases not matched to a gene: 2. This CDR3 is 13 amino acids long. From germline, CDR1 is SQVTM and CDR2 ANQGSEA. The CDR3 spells CSVSGRGYNEQFF. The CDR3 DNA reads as TGCAGCGTGAGCGGGAGGGGCTACAATGAGCAGTTCTTC.

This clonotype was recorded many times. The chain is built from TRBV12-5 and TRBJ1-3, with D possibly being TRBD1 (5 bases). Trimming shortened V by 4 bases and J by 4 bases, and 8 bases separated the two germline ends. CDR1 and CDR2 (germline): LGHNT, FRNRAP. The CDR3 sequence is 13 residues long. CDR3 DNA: TGTGCTAGTGGTTCCGGGGCCGGAAACACCATATATTTT. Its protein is CASGSGAGNTIYF. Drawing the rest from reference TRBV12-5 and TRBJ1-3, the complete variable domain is DARVTQTPRHKVTEMGQEVTMRCQPILGHNTVFWYRQTMMQGLELLAYFRNRAPLDDSGMPKDRFSAEMPDATLATLKIQPSEPRDSAVYFCASGSGAGNTIYFGEGSWLTVV.

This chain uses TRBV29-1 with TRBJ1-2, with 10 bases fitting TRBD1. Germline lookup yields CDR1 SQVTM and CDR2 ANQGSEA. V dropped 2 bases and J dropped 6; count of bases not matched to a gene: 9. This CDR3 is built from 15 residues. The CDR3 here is CSVERTGGWSNGYTF. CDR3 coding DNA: TGCAGCGTTGAAAGGACAGGGGGTTGGTCAAATGGCTACACCTTC.

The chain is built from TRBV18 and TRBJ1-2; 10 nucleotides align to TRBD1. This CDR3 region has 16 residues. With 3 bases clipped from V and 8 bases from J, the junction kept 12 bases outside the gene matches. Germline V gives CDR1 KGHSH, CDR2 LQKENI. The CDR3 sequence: CASSPGQGTLLGGYTF. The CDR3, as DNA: TGTGCCAGCTCACCGGGACAGGGGACCCTACTAGGCGGCTACACCTTC.

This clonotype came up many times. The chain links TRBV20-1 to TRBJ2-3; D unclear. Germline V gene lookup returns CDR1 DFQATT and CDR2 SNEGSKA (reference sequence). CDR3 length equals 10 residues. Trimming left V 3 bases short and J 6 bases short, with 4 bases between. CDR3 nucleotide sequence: TGCAGTGCTAGGCGGGATACGCAGTATTTT. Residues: CSARRDTQYF.

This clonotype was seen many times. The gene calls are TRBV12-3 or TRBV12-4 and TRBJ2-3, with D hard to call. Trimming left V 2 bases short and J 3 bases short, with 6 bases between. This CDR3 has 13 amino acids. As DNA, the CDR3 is TGTGCCAGCAGTTTAACAGTGACAGATACGCAGTATTTT. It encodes CASSLTVTDTQYF.

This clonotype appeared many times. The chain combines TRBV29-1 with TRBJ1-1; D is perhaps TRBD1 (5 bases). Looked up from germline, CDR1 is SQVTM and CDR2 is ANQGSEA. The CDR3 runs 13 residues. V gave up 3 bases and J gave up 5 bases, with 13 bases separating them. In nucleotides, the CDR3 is TGCAGCGTTGATCTCAGGGAAGGAACTGAAGCTTTCTTT. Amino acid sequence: CSVDLREGTEAFF.

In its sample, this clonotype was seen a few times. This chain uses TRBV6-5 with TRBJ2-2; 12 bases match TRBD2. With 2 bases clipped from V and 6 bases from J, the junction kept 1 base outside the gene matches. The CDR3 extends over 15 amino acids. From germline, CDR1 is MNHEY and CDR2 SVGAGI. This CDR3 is CASSYGLAGPGELFF. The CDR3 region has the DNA TGTGCCAGCAGTTACGGACTAGCGGGACCCGGGGAGCTGTTTTTT.

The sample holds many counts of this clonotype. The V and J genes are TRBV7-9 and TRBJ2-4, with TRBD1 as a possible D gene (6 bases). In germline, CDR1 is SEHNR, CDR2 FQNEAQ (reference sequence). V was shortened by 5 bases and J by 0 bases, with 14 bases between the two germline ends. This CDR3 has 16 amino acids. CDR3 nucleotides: TGTGCCAGCAGCAACCGGGACACTCCAGCCAAAAACATTCAGTACTTC. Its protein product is CASSNRDTPAKNIQYF.

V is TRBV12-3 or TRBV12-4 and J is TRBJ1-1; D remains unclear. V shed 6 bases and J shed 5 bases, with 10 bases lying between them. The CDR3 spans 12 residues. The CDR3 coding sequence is TGTGCCAGCAGCCCATCCCCAACTGAAGCTTTCTTT. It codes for CASSPSPTEAFF.

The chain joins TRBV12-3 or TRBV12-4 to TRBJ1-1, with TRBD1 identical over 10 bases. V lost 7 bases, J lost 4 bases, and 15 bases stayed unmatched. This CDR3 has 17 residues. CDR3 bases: TGTGCCAGCACCCCAAGGTCGGGACAGGGGAGGTTCACTGAAGCTTTCTTT. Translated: CASTPRSGQGRFTEAFF.

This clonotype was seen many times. The CDR3 DNA sequence: TGCAGTGCTAGAGAGGGAATCCCTAGGGAGCAGTACTTC. Its protein is CSAREGIPREQYF. The V gene is TRBV20-1, the J gene TRBJ2-7; no clear D gene. The V gene lost 0 bases and the J gene lost 7 bases, with 13 bases spanning the gap. The CDR3 totals 13 residues. The germline V gene has CDR1 DFQATT and CDR2 SNEGSKA (reference sequence).

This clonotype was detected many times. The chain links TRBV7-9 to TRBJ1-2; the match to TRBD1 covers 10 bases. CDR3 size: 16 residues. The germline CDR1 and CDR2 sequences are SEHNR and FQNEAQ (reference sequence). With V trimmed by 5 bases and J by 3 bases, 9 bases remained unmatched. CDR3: CASSNTRQGADYGYTF. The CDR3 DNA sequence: TGTGCCAGCAGCAATACGAGACAGGGGGCGGACTATGGCTACACCTTC.